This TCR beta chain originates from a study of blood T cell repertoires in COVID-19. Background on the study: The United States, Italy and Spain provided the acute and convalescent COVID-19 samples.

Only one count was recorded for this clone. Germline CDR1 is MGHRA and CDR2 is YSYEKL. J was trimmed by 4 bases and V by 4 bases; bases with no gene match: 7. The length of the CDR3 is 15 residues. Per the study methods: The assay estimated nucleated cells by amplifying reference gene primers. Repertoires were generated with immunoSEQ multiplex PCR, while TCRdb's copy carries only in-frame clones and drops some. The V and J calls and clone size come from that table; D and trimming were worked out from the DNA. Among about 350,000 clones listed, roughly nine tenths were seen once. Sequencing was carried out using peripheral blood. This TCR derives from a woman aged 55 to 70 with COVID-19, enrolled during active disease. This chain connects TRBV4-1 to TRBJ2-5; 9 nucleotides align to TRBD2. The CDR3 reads CASSLGLAGVETQYF. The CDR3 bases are TGCGCCAGCAGCCTGGGACTAGCAGGGGTAGAGACCCAGTACTTC.